This T cell receptor beta chain is drawn from a study of blood T cell repertoires in COVID-19. The table came from immunoSEQ multiplex PCR; TCRdb's copy has only in-frame clones and leaves some out. The sample carries roughly 400,000 clones, roughly 90% recorded once. CDR1 and CDR2 (germline): SGHRS, YFSETQ. The V and J ends lost 4 bases and 6 bases, in that order; junction bases with no gene match: 11. This CDR3 region has 16 residues. The chain uses TRBV5-1 and TRBJ2-4; 9 bases agree with TRBD1. Sequences were obtained from PBMCs or T cells enriched from blood (not recorded which). The receptor comes from a woman under 30 who had been exposed to COVID-19. The CDR3 reads CASSQGQGGRVNIQYF. Here the CDR3 DNA reads TGCGCCAGCAGCCAGGGACAGGGTGGCCGAGTAAACATTCAGTACTTC.